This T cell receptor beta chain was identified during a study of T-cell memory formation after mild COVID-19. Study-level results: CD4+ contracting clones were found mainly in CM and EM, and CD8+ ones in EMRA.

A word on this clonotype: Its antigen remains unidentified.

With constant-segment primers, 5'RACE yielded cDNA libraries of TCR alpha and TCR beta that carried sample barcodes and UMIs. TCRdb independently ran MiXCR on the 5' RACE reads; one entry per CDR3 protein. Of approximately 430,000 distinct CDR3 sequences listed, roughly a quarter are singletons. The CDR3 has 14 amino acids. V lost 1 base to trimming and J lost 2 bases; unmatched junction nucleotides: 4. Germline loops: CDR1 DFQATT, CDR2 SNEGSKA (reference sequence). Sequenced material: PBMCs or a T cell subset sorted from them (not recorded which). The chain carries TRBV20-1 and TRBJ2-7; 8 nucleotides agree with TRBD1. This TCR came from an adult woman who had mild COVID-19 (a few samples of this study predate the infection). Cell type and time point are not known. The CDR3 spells CSARGQGPAYEQYF. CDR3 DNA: TGCAGTGCTAGAGGACAGGGGCCTGCCTACGAGCAGTACTTC.